The sample holds many counts of the clone carrying this T cell receptor (beta chain). The data are from a study of neurological immune-mediated disorders. MiXCR was run by TCRdb on the 5' RACE reads, yielding one entry per CDR3 protein. The sample holds fewer than 45,000 distinct CDR3 sequences; just under 6.5% are singletons and the top ten take about 0.57%. Germline CDR1 reads DFQATT; CDR2 reads SNEGSKA (reference sequence). This CDR3 is built from 15 residues. V gave up 5 bases and J gave up 6 bases; unmatched junction bases: 10. The sample taken for sequencing was CD4+ T cells from blood. The TCR was taken from a woman in her forties in good health. J is TRBJ2-4 and V is TRBV20-1, with 10 positions matching TRBD1. The DNA of the CDR3 is TGCAGTGCTCGCTCCGGGACAGGGGTCGGAAACATTCAGTACTTC. Translated: CSARSGTGVGNIQYF.